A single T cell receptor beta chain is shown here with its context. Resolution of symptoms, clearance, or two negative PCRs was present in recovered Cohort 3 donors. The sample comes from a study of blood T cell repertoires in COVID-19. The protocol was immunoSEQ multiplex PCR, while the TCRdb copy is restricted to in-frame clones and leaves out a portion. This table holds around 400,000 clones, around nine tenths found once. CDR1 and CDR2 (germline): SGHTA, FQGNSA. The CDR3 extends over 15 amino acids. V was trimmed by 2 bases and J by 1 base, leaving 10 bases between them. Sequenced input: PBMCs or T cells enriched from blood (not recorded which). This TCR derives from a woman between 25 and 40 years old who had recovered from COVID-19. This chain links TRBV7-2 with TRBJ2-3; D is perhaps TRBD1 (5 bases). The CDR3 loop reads CASSLLAQGTDTQYF. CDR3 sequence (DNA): TGTGCCAGCAGCTTATTAGCACAGGGCACAGATACGCAGTATTTT.